One sample yielded the 16 T cell receptor beta chains listed below, sequenced in a study of T cells in Graves' hyperthyroidism and ophthalmopathy (dated by TCRdb to about 2019). Preparation of the library involved multiplex PCR. Sequenced on an Illumina HiSeq 2000. The TCR beta CDR3 regions were amplified from the RNA transcripts. The TCR CDR3 was subjected to a first round of RT-PCR using the HTBI primer set and the Qiagen OneStep RT-PCR kit. TCRdb took the public reads, trimmed them with fastp at Q25, ran MiXCR for clone calling and kept in-frame beta chains. Rows matching on CDR3 protein sequence are summarized as one entry with the most common DNA and genes. For this sample the table gives about 600,000 distinct CDR3 sequences, of which 12% to 15% were detected only once. Of the sample, roughly 7% is held by the ten largest clones. Sequenced material: blood. The source is a woman younger than 30 with Graves' ophthalmopathy.

In this sample, this clonotype turned up many times. V and J are TRBV18 and TRBJ2-7; D ambiguous. V lost 3 bases to trimming and J lost 1 base, with 7 bases between them. Germline assignment: CDR1 KGHSH and CDR2 LQKENI. This CDR3 has 13 residues. This CDR3 reads CASSPDPSYEQYF. The CDR3 DNA sequence: TGTGCCAGCTCACCCGACCCTTCCTACGAGCAGTACTTC.

This clonotype occurred many times. The chain couples TRBV27 to TRBJ1-6, with a tentative D call TRBD1 (5 bases). The germline V gene encodes CDR1 MNHEY and CDR2 SMNVEV (reference sequence). Trimming took off 7 bases at V and 11 bases at J, with 15 bases between the two ends. This CDR3 is 13 amino acids long. CDR3: CASTRVMGAPLHF. In DNA form, the CDR3 reads TGTGCCAGCACCAGGGTCATGGGAGCACCCCTCCACTTT.

This clonotype was detected ten times or more. The rearrangement links TRBV4-2 to TRBJ2-7; 10 bases are shared with TRBD2. Germline loops: CDR1 LGHNA, CDR2 YNFKEQ. Trimming took 0 bases from V and 5 from J; bases not matched to a gene: 10. The CDR3 sequence is 17 residues long. CDR3 DNA: TGTGCCAGCAGCCAAGATGTGAAAGCGGGAGGGCCAAACGAGCAGTACTTC. This encodes CASSQDVKAGGPNEQYF.

This clonotype was counted ten times or more. The genes are TRBV30 and TRBJ2-3; D possibly corresponds to TRBD2 (5 bases). Trimming left V 5 bases short and J 7 bases short, with 7 bases between. The CDR3 is made up of 10 amino acids. Looked up from germline, CDR1 is GTSNPN and CDR2 is SVGIG (reference sequence). CDR3 protein: CAWGSNTQYF. The CDR3 nucleotides read TGTGCCTGGGGGAGTAATACGCAGTATTTT.

This clonotype was recorded at least ten times. The chain joins TRBV30 to TRBJ1-6; the match to TRBD1 covers 12 bases. CDR1 is GTSNPN and CDR2 is SVGIG in the germline V gene (reference sequence). The CDR3 consists of 17 residues. V shed 0 bases and J 10 bases; nucleotides not matched to a gene: 10. The CDR3 here is CAWSVERGTGGDSPLHF. The DNA of the CDR3 is TGTGCCTGGAGTGTGGAGAGGGGGACAGGGGGCGACTCACCCCTCCACTTT. Drawing the rest from reference TRBV30 and TRBJ1-6, the complete variable domain is SQTIHQWPATLVQPVGSPLSLECTVEGTSNPNLYWYRQAAGRGLQLLFYSVGIGQISSEVPQNLSASRPQDRQFILSSKKLLLSDSGFYLCAWSVERGTGGDSPLHFGNGTRLTVT.

This clonotype was seen ten or more times. V is TRBV28 and J is TRBJ2-5; D is unclear. The CDR3 consists of 13 residues. Germline V gene sequence: CDR1 MDHEN, CDR2 SYDVKM. Trimming removed 6 bases from V and 2 bases from J, with 10 bases in between. This CDR3 is CASSRVLQETQYF. The CDR3 DNA follows: TGTGCCAGCAGCAGAGTTTTACAAGAGACCCAGTACTTC.

In its sample, this clonotype was seen many times. Compared with germline, one end of the junction differs, possibly owing to a read error. This chain uses TRBV20-1 with TRBJ2-5; TRBD1 agrees at 8 bases. This CDR3 has 14 residues. CDR1 is DFQATT and CDR2 is SNEGSKA in the germline V gene (reference sequence). CDR3 sequence: CSARVRGRLETQYF. CDR3 DNA: TGCAGTGCAAGAGTCAGGGGGCGCCTAGAGACCCAGTACTTC.

This clonotype occurred many times. V and J are TRBV12-3 or TRBV12-4 and TRBJ2-1; 10 nucleotides line up with TRBD2. The CDR3 loop spans 17 amino acids. V trimming: 8 bases; J trimming: 4 bases; junction bases outside the gene matches: 14. The CDR3 DNA reads as TGTGCCAGCCGTCGGGCTAGCGGGAGTGATCGGTACAATGAGCAGTTCTTC. As protein: CASRRASGSDRYNEQFF.

The gene calls are TRBV29-1 and TRBJ2-1; tentatively, D is TRBD1 (5 bases). CDR3 length: 13 amino acids. Germline CDR1 SQVTM, CDR2 ANQGSEA. V lost 4 bases and J lost 3, with 10 bases in between. The CDR3 nucleotides read TGCAGCGTTGTCGAGACAGTCTACAATGAGCAGTTCTTC. Encoded protein: CSVVETVYNEQFF.

This clonotype was observed a few times. The rearrangement joins TRBV19 to TRBJ2-7; 7 nucleotides align to TRBD2. This CDR3 is 15 amino acids long. V was clipped by 1 base and J by 1 base; unmatched bases: 4. Germline loops: CDR1 LNHDA, CDR2 SQIVND (reference sequence). CDR3 protein: CASSIVLASSYEQYF. CDR3 coding DNA: TGTGCCAGTAGTATAGTACTAGCGTCGTCCTACGAGCAGTACTTC. The full variable domain, its missing parts supplied by reference TRBV19 and TRBJ2-7, is DGGITQSPKYLFRKEGQNVTLSCEQNLNHDAMYWYRQDPGQGLRLIYYSQIVNDFQKGDIAEGYSVSREKKESFPLTVTSAQKNPTAFYLCASSIVLASSYEQYFGPGTRLTVT.

This clonotype was seen repeatedly, ten times or more. The rearrangement links TRBV7-2 to TRBJ2-7, with D hard to call. Trimming left V 2 bases short and J 6 bases short, with 14 bases between. The CDR3 sequence is 14 residues long. CDR1 and CDR2 (germline): SGHTA, FQGNSA. CDR3 nucleotide sequence: TGTGCCAGCAGCTTACGAAACGACGCGAGCGAGCAGTACTTC. Translated: CASSLRNDASEQYF.

This clonotype was counted many times. In DNA, the CDR3 is TGTGCCAGCACCCCTGGACTAGTAACTGAGCAGTTCTTC. Encoded protein: CASTPGLVTEQFF. The chain links TRBV28 to TRBJ2-1; 7 bases map to TRBD2. CDR3 length: 13 amino acids. Germline V gene lookup returns CDR1 MDHEN and CDR2 SYDVKM. V shed 7 bases, J shed 9 bases, and the junction held 9 bases outside the gene matches.

The gene calls are TRBV10-3 and TRBJ2-7; 13 positions match TRBD2. The CDR3 length is 17 residues. V shed 7 bases, J shed 1 base, and the junction held 10 bases outside the gene matches. Looked up from germline, CDR1 is ENHRY and CDR2 is SYGVKD. CDR3 DNA: TGTGCCATCACCGGGACTAGCGGGAAGGGGGGATCCTACGAGCAGTACTTC. Encoded protein: CAITGTSGKGGSYEQYF.

Worth noting for this clonotype: A read error is possible here, since a much larger clone lies one base away. The chain combines TRBV12-3 or TRBV12-4 with TRBJ1-2; tentatively, D is TRBD1 (5 bases). The CDR3 is made up of 15 amino acids. The CDR3 DNA reads TGTGCCAGCAGTTTCGGGGTTGGGGGGACCTATGGCTACGCCTTC. Protein product: CASSFGVGGTYGYAF.

The chain uses TRBV4-3 and TRBJ2-7, with a weak D call TRBD2 (6 bases). Trimming stripped 1 base from V and 3 bases from J, with 10 bases between. In germline, CDR1 is LGHNA, CDR2 YSLEER. CDR3 length: 14 residues. The CDR3 loop is CASSQVGGGYEQYF. The DNA for the CDR3 is TGCGCCAGCAGCCAAGTGGGGGGAGGCTACGAGCAGTACTTC.

Regarding this clonotype: A read error may account for a junction end that differs from germline. The chain is built from TRBV18 and TRBJ2-1, with no clear D. In germline, CDR1 is KGHSH, CDR2 LQKENI. The CDR3 loop spans 13 amino acids. The CDR3 nucleotides are TGTGCCAGCTCACCATGGGCGGAAGGAGAGCAGTCCTTC. Its translation is CASSPWAEGEQSF.